This T cell receptor beta chain was captured in a study of blood T cell repertoires in COVID-19. Background on the study: Spain, Italy and the United States supplied samples that represented acute and convalescent COVID-19.

As handled by the study authors: The assay estimated nucleated cells by amplifying reference gene primers. Some clones are missing from TCRdb's copy, which holds only in-frame ones; the method was immunoSEQ multiplex PCR. The V and J calls and clone size come from that table; D and trimming were worked out from the DNA. The sample lists roughly 110,000 clones, 76% occurring once. It was during active infection that Seattle patients were enrolled and then longitudinally followed. Germline V gene lookup returns CDR1 LNHNV and CDR2 YYDKDF (reference sequence). This CDR3 contains 15 residues. V lost 3 bases to trimming and J lost 2 bases; unmatched junction nucleotides: 0.

The chain employs TRBV15 and TRBJ2-7, with 14 positions matching TRBD2. The sample taken for sequencing was peripheral blood. The receptor comes from a man at least 80 years old with COVID-19, enrolled during active disease. The CDR3 reads CATSRGLAGAYEQYF. CDR3 bases: TGTGCCACCAGCAGGGGACTAGCGGGAGCCTACGAGCAGTACTTC.